This T cell receptor beta chain stems from a study of spatial heterogeneity in lung cancer. TCRdb passed the 5' RACE reads through MiXCR, listing each CDR3 protein once. In the table there are about 120,000 distinct CDR3 sequences, roughly an eighth of which are singletons. The V gene lost 2 bases and the J gene lost 1 base, with 6 bases spanning the gap. The CDR3 is 13 amino acids. Germline CDR1 reads DFQATT; CDR2 reads SNEGSKA (reference sequence). Time point denoted: blood at routine non-recurrence follow-up after resection. Tumor, nontumor lung or frozen PBMC supplied whole RNA, sequenced without sorting. This clonotype was counted at least ten times.

The clonotype comes from a male donor with early-stage non-small cell lung cancer. Sequencing used PBMCs, obtained at follow-up. The rearrangement joins TRBV20-1 to TRBJ2-1; weak D call: TRBD1 (6 bases). Here the CDR3 reads CSARQGSYNEQFF. In DNA, the CDR3 is TGCAGTGCTAGACAGGGGTCCTACAATGAGCAGTTCTTC.